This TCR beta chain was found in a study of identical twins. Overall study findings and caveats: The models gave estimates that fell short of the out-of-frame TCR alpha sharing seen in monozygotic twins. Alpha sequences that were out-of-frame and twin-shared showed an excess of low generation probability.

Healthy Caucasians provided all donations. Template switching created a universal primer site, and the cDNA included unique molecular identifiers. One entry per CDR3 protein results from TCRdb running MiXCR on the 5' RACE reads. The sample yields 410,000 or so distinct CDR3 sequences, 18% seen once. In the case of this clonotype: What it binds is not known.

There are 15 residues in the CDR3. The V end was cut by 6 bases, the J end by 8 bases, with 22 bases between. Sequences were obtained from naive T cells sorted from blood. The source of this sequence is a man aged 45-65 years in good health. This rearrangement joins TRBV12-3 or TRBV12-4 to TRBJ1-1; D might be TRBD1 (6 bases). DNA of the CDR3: TGTGCCAGCAGGAGGAGGGACACCACCCGAGCAGAAGCTTTCTTT. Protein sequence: CASRRRDTTRAEAFF.